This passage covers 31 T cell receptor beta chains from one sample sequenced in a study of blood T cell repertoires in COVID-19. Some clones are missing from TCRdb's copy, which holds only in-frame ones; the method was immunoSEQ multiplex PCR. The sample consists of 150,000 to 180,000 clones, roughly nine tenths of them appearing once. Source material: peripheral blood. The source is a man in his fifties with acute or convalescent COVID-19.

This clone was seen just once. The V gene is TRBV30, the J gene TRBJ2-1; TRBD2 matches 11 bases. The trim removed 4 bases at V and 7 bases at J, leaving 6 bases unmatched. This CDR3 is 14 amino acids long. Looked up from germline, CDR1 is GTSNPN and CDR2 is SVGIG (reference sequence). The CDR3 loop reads CAWNSGRARNEQFF. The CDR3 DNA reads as TGTGCCTGGAATAGCGGGAGGGCTCGAAATGAGCAGTTCTTC.

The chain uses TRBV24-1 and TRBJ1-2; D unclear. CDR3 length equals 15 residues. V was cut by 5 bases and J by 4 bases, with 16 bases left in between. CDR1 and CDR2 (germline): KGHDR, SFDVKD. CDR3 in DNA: TGTGCCACCAGTGTCTGGGTCACTAAGTTCTATGGCTACACCTTC. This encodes CATSVWVTKFYGYTF.

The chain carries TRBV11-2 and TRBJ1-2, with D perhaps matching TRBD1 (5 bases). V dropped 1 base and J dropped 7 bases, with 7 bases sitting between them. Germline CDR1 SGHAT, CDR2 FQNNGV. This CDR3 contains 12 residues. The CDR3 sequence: CASSLGRGGYTF. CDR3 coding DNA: TGTGCCAGCAGCTTAGGAAGGGGTGGCTACACCTTC.

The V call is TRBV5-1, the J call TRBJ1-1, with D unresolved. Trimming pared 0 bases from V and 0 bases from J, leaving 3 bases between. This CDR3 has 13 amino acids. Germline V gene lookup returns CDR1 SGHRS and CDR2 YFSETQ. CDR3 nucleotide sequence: TGCGCCAGCAGCTTGGACATGAACACTGAAGCTTTCTTT. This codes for CASSLDMNTEAFF.

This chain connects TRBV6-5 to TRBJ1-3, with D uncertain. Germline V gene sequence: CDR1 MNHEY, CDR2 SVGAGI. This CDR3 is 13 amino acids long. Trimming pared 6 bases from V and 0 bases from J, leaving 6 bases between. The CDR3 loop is CASRRPSGNTIYF. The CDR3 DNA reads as TGTGCCAGCAGGAGGCCCTCTGGAAACACCATATATTTT.

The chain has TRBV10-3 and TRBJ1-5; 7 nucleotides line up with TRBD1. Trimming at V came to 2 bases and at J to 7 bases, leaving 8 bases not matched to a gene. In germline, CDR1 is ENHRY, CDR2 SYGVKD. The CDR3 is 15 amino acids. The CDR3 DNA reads TGTGCCATCAGTGAGGCAGGGGGAGTAGGACAGCCCCAGCATTTT. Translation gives CAISEAGGVGQPQHF.

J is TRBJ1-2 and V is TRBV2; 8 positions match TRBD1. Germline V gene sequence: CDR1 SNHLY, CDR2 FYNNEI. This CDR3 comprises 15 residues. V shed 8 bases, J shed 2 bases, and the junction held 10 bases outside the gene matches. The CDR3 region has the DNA TGTGCCAGCGGAGGTCAGGGGGCATCAAACTATGGCTACACCTTC. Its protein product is CASGGQGASNYGYTF.

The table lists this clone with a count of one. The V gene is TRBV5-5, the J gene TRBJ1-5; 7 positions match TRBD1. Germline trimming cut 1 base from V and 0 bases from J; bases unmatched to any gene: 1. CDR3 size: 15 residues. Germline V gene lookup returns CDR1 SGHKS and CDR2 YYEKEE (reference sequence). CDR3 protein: CASSLSGGSNQPQHF. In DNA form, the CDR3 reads TGTGCCAGCAGCTTGTCAGGGGGTAGCAATCAGCCCCAGCATTTT.

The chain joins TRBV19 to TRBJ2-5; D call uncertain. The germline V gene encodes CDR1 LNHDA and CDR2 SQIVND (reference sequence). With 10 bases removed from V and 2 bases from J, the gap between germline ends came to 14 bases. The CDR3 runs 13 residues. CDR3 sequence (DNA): TGTGCCACCTCCCGAGGCCTGCAAGAGACCCAGTACTTC. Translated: CATSRGLQETQYF.

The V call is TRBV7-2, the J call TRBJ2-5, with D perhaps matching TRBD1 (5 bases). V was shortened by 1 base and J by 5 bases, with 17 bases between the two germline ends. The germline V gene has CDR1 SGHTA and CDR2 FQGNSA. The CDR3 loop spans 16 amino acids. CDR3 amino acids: CASSLVQGEVWETQYF. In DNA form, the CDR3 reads TGTGCCAGCAGCTTAGTCCAGGGTGAGGTTTGGGAGACCCAGTACTTC.

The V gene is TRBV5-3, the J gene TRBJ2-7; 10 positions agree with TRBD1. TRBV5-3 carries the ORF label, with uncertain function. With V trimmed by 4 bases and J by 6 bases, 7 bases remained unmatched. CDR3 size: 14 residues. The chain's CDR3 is CARSGDRGPSEQYF. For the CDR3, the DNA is TGTGCCAGAAGCGGCGACAGGGGGCCCAGCGAGCAGTACTTC.

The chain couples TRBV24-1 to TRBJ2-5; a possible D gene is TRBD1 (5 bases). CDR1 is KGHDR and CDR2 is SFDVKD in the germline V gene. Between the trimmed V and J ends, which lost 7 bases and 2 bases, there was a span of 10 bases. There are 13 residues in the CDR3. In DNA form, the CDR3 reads TGTGCCACCAGCGATGGGGCTCAAGAGACCCAGTACTTC. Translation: CATSDGAQETQYF.

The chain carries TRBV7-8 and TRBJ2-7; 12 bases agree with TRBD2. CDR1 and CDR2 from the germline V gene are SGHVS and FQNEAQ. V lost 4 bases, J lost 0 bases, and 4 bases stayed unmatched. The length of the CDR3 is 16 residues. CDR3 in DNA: TGTGCCAGCAGCTCCCGACTAGCGGGGGACTCCTACGAGCAGTACGTC. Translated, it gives CASSSRLAGDSYEQYV.

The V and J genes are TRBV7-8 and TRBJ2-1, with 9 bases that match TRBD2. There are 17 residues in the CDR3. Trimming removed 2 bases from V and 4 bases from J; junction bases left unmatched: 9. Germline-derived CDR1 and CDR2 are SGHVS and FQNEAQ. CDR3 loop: CASSLSVAGVGYNEQFF. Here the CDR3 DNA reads TGTGCCAGCAGCTTATCCGTAGCGGGGGTAGGTTACAATGAGCAGTTCTTC.

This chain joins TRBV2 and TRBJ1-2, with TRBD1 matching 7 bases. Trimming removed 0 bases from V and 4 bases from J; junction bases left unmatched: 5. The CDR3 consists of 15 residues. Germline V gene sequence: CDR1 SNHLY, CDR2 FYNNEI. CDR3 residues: CASSEAPGGSYGYTF. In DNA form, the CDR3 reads TGTGCCAGCAGTGAAGCCCCAGGGGGGAGCTATGGCTACACCTTC.

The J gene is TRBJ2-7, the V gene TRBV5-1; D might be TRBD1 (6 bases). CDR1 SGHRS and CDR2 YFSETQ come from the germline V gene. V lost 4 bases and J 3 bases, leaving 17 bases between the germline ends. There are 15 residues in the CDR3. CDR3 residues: CASSLPDSPVYEQYF. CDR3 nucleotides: TGCGCCAGCAGCCTCCCGGACAGTCCGGTCTACGAGCAGTACTTC.

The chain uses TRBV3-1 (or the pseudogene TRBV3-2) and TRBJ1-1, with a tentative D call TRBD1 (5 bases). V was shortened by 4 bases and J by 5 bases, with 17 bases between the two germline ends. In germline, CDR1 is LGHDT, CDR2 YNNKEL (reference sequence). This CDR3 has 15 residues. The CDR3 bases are TGTGCCAGCAGCCTCAGGTATGGGGGGGGGACTGAAGCTTTCTTT. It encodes CASSLRYGGGTEAFF.

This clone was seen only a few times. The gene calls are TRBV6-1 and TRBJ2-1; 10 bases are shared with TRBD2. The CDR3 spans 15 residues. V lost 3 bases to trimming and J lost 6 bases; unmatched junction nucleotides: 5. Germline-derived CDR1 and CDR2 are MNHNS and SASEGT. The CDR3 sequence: CASSDRLAGSNEQFF. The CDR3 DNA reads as TGTGCCAGCAGTGATAGACTAGCGGGTTCCAATGAGCAGTTCTTC.

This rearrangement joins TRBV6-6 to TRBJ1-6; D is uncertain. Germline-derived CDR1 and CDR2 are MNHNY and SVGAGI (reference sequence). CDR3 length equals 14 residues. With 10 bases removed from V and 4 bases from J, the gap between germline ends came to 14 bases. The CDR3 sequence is CATHPGFYNSPLHF. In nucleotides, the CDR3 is TGTGCCACCCACCCCGGGTTTTATAATTCACCCCTCCACTTT.

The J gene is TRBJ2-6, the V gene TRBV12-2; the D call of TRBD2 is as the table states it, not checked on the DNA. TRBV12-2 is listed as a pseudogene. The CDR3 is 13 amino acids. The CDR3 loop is CASRGGRSNVLTF. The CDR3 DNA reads TGTGCAAGTCGGGGGGGAAGGTCCAACGTCCTGACTTTC.

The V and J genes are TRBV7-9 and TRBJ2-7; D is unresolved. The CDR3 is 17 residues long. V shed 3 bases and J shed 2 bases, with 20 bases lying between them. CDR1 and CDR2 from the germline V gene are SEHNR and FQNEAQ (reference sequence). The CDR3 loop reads CASSFEVLGANTYEQYF. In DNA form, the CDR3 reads TGTGCCAGCAGCTTTGAAGTTTTAGGAGCAAACACCTACGAGCAGTACTTC.

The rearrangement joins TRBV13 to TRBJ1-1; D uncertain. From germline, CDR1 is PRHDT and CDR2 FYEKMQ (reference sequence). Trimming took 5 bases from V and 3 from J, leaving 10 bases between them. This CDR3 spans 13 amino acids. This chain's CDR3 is CASSPQADTEAFF. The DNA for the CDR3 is TGTGCCAGCAGCCCGCAAGCCGACACTGAAGCTTTCTTT.

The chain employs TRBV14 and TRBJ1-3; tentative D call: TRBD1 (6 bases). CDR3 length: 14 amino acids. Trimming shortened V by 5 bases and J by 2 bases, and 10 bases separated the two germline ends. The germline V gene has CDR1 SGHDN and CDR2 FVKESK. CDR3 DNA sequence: TGTGCCAGCAGCGTACAGGGTGCTGGAAACACCATATATTTT. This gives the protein CASSVQGAGNTIYF.

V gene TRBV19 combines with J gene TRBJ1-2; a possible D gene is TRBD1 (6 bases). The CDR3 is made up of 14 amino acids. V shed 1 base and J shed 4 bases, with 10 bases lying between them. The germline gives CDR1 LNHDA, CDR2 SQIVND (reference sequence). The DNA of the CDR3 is TGTGCCAGTAGTATAGGGGGACACTTCTATGGCTACACCTTC. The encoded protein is CASSIGGHFYGYTF.

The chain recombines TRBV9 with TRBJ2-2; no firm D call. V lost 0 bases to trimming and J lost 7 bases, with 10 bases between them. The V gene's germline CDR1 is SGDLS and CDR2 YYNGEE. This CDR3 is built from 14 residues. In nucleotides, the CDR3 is TGTGCCAGCAGCGTAGGGCTAGAAATCGGGGAGCTGTTTTTT. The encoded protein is CASSVGLEIGELFF.

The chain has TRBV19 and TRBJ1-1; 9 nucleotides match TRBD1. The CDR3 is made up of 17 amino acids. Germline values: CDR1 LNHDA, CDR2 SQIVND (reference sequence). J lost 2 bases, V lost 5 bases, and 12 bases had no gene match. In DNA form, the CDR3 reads TGTGCCAGTAGTCCCGGGGACAGGGACTATCACAACACTGAAGCTTTCTTT. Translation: CASSPGDRDYHNTEAFF.

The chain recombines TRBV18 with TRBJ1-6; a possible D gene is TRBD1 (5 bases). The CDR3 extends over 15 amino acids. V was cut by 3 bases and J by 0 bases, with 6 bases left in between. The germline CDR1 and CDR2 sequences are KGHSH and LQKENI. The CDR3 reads CASSPGGSYNSPLHF. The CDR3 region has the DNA TGTGCCAGCTCACCCGGGGGCTCCTATAATTCACCCCTCCACTTT.

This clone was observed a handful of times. The CDR3 is CASSLVGSQETQYF. CDR3 bases: TGTGCCAGCAGCTTGGTTGGCAGTCAAGAGACCCAGTACTTC. The genes are TRBV5-8 and TRBJ2-5, with unresolved D. The germline V and J ends were trimmed by 0 bases and 2 bases, with 8 bases remaining between them. There are 14 residues in the CDR3. Germline lookup yields CDR1 SGHTS and CDR2 YDEGEE. Full variable domain (remainder filled in from reference TRBV5-8 and TRBJ2-5): EAGVTQSPTHLIKTRGQQATLRCSPISGHTSVYWYQQALGLGLQFLLWYDEGEERNRGNFPPRFSGRQFPNYSSELNVNALELEDSALYLCASSLVGSQETQYFGPGTRLLVL.

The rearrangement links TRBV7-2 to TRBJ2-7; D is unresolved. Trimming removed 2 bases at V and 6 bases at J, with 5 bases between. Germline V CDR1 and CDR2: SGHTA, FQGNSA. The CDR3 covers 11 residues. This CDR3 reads CASSLYIEQYF. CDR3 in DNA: TGTGCCAGCAGCTTATATATCGAGCAGTACTTC.

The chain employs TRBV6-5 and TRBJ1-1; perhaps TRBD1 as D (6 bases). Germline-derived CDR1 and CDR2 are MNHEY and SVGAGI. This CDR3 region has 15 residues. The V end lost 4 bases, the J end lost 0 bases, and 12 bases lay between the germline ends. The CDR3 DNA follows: TGTGCCAGCAGTTTGGGAGGGGGAATGAACACTGAAGCTTTCTTT. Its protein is CASSLGGGMNTEAFF.

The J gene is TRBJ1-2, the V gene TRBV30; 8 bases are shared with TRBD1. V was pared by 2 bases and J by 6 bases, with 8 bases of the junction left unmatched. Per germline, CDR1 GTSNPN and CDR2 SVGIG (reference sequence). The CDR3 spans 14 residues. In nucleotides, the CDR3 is TGTGCCTGGAGTCTCCTTCGGACAGGGAATGGCTACACCTTC. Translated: CAWSLLRTGNGYTF.